The clone carrying this T cell receptor beta chain was recorded a few times. Its cognate antigen is unknown. Germline V gene sequence: CDR1 DFQATT, CDR2 SNEGSKA (reference sequence). The CDR3 sequence is 16 residues long. The V and J ends lost 1 base and 6 bases respectively, with 22 bases between them. TCRdb analysed the reads with MiXCR anew, one entry per CDR3 protein. The top ten hold less than 15% of the sample, which has about 350,000 distinct CDR3 sequences, about 34% seen once. The data were obtained in a study of T cell repertoires in cytomegalovirus infection. Study-wide findings and caveats: In two of eight donors, the top clonotype was HLA-C-restricted CMV-specific.

The input for sequencing was cultured PBMCs, taken from culture after CMV antigen stimulation. This TCR was recovered from a human donor in good health (CMV status not recorded). Some clones in this sample may be carry-over from other donors' samples. This rearrangement joins TRBV20-1 to TRBJ2-7; maybe TRBD2 (6 bases). CDR3 sequence: CSARAWGDPINSEQYF. The CDR3 coding sequence is TGCAGTGCTAGAGCCTGGGGGGACCCCATAAATAGCGAGCAGTACTTC.